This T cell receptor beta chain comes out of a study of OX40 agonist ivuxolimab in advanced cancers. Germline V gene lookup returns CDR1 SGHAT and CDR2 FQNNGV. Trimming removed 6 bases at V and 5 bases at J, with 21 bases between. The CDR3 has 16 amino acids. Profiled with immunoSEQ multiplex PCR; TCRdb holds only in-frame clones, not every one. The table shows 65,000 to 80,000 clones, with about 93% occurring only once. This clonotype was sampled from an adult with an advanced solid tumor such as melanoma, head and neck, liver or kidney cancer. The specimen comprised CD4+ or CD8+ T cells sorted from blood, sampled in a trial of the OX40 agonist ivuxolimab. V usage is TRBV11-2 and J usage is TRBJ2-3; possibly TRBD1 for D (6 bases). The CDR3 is CASSSPRDMVGDTQYF. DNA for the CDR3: TGTGCCAGCAGTTCACCCCGGGACATGGTTGGAGATACGCAGTATTTT.